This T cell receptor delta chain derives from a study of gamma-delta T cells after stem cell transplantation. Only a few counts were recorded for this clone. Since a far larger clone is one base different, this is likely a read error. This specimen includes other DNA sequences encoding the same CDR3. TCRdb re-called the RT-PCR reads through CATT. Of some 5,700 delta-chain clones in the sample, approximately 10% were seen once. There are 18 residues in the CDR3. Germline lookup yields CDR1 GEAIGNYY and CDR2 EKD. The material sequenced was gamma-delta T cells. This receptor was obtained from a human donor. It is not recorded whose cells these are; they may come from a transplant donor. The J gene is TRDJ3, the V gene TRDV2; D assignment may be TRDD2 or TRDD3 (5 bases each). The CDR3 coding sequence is TGTGCCTGTGACACCGCGTCTCCTAGCTCCTGGGACACCCGACAAATGTTTTTC. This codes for CACDTASPSSWDTRQMFF.